This record looks at one TCR beta chain sequence and its context. In this sample, this clonotype turned up a few times. No antigen is known for it. Per-base quality was not reported, and no clone a single base away is much larger than it. The data are from a study of human T cells and chemical hapten exposure (dated by TCRdb to the early 2020s). About the study as a whole: For sensitization, 2% DPC in acetone was applied to a roughly 2 cm by roughly 2 cm area of upper inner arm skin. Throughout the approximately 23-week study period, patients were also given weekly therapeutic DPC doses on the scalp. Patch testing on the upper back used Finn chambers containing 0.01% DPC, with scoring done after 6 days according to International Contact Dermatitis Research Group standards. The patient cohort, mostly female, included alopecia areata with under or over 50% scalp involvement, alopecia totalis and alopecia universalis. The libraries were sequenced as a pool, and the TCR yield per sample differed mostly because of small variations in library volumes within the pool. In alopecia patients, the study followed how the peripheral blood TCR repertoire changed in vivo over primary and secondary sensitization to diphenylcyclopropenone (DPC), a hapten. Patient blood was sampled pre-sensitization (week 0) and at 2, 6 and about 24 weeks after DPC sensitization. For TCR sequencing, blood came from about 29 alopecia patients at anywhere from one to four time points (pre-sensitization, 2, 6 and 24 weeks).

The CDR3 numbers 16 residues from cysteine through phenylalanine. Only CDR3 DNA remains: 48 bases, in frame from the first base. Trimming removed 0 bases from V and 7 bases from J, leaving 15 bases between the germline ends. Per the germline V gene, MNHEY is the CDR1 and SVGAGI is the CDR2. Broad study findings and their caveats: All patients had alopecia, a presumed autoimmune disease, so their immune response might differ from that of healthy individuals. A positive correlation was found between the number of PT1 expanded TCRs and patch test score, with significance reached at thresholds 8, 16 and 32 but not 4. Repeated subsampling changed both the strength of the expansion versus patch-test correlation and the threshold at which that correlation became significant. Compared with pre-sensitization or healthy control sets, expanded TCRs formed significantly more large CDR3 similarity clusters, which is consistent with antigen-driven responses. DPC sensitization did not change how many TCRs were above 1 in 1000 frequency, and no evidence was found of alterations in global repertoire structure.

The label giving this sample's time point can be read as: patch test 1, 2 weeks after DPC sensitization. What this sample's treatment or condition label stands for: therapeutic diphenylcyclopropenone sensitization with weekly scalp DPC. Blood at each patch-test visit was drawn before the patch test was applied. To be eligible, patients had to be aged 18 to 70, diagnosed with alopecia and judged suitable for DPC therapy, while pregnant patients were excluded. Total RNA was isolated from unfractionated whole blood collected in Tempus Blood RNA tubes. The library was prepared using RACE. The sequencer was a NextSeq 500. During library preparation, unique molecular identifiers were attached to individual cDNA molecules so that TCRs could be counted in a quantitative, reproducible way. Both TCR alpha and TCR beta chains were sequenced from each blood RNA sample. On the study's bioinformatics: A median of roughly 100,000 TCRs per sample was observed, with a range of 23,224 to 690,600. V, J and CDR3 annotation of the TCR reads was performed with the Decombinator software suite. Every sample was subsampled to the same number of TCRs (28,000) for the PS versus PT1 abundance plots. TCRs were defined as expanded if absent before sensitization and observed at least eight times at the 2-week time point. TCRdb handled the public reads itself, with Q25 trimming in fastp and clone calling in MiXCR, and kept productive beta chains. Rows merge per CDR3 protein into single entries with the most common DNA and genes. What appears here as the V and J calls and clone size reflects TCRdb's work, not the paper's. The sample contains 300,000 to 400,000 distinct CDR3 sequences, approximately 6.3% of them found a single time. The ten largest clones represent more than 7% of the sample.

This sequence was found in a woman aged 18-35 years with alopecia areata. Some clones in this sample may be carry-over from other donors' samples. The chain links TRBV6-5 with TRBJ1-4, with the identity of the D gene unclear. The input for sequencing was whole blood, taken in connection with sensitization to the hapten diphenylcyclopropenone (DPC). Read as DNA, the sequence is TGTGCCAGCAGTTACTCCCAGCAGCGATCCAGTGAAAAACTGTTTTTT. Its product reads: CASSYSQQRSSEKLFF.